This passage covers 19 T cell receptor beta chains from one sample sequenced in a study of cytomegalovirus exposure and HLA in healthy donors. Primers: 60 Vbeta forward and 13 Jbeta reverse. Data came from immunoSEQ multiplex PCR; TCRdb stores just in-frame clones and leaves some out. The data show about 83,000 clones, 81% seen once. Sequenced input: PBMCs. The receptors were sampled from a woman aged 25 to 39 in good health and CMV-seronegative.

The CDR3 loop reads CASSTTANTEAFF. Here the CDR3 DNA reads TGTGCCAGCAGCACAACAGCGAACACTGAAGCTTTCTTT. The chain combines TRBV6-1 with TRBJ1-1; D gene ambiguous. Per the germline V gene, CDR1 is MNHNS and CDR2 is SASEGT. The V end was cut by 6 bases, the J end by 1 base, with 9 bases between. The length of the CDR3 is 13 residues.

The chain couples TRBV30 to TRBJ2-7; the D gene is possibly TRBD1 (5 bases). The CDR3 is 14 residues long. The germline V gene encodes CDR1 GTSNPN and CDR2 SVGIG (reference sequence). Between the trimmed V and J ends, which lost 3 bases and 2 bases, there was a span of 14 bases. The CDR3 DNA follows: TGTGCCTGGAGCCCCCAGGGCAGGGCCTACGAGCAGTACTTC. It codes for CAWSPQGRAYEQYF.

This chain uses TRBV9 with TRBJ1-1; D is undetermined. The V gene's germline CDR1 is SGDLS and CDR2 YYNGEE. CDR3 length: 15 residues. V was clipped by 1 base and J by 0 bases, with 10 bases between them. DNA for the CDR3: TGTGCCAGCAGCGTATCGGGATATATGAACACTGAAGCTTTCTTT. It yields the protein CASSVSGYMNTEAFF.

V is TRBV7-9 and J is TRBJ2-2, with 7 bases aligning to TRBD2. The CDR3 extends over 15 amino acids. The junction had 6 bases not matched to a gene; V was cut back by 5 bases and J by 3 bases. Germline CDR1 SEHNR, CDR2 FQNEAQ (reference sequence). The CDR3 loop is CASSARTSYTGELFF. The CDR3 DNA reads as TGTGCCAGCAGCGCGCGGACTAGTTACACCGGGGAGCTGTTTTTT.

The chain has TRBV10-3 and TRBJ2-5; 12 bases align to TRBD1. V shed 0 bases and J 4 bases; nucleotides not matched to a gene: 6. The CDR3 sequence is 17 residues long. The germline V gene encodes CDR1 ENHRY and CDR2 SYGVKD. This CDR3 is CAISESPGQGAGETQYF. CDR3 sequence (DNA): TGTGCCATCAGTGAGTCCCCGGGACAGGGGGCAGGAGAGACCCAGTACTTC.

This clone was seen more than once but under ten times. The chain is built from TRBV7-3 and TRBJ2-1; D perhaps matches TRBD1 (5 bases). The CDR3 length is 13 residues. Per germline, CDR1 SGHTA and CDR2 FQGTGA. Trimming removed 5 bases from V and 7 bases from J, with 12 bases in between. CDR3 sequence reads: CASSQGGRNEQFF. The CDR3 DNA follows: TGTGCCAGCAGCCAGGGTGGTCGGAATGAGCAGTTCTTC.

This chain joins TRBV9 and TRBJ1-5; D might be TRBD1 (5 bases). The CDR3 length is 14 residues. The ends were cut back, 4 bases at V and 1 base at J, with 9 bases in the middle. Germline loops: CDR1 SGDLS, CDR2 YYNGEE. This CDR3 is CASSRGGSNQPQHF. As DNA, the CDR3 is TGTGCCAGCAGCCGGGGGGGGAGCAATCAGCCCCAGCATTTT.

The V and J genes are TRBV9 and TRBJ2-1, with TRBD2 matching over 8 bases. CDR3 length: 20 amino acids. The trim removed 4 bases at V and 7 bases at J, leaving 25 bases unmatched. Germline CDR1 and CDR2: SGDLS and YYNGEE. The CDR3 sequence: CASSPRSGRTTGTSQNEQFF. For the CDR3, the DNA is TGTGCCAGCAGCCCCCGCTCGGGACGGACAACCGGGACTAGTCAGAATGAGCAGTTCTTC.

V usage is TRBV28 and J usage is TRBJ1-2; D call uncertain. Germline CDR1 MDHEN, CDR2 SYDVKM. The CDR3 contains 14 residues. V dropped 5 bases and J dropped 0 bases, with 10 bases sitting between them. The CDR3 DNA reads TGTGCCAGCAGTGCAGACCTAGCTAACTATGGCTACACCTTC. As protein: CASSADLANYGYTF.

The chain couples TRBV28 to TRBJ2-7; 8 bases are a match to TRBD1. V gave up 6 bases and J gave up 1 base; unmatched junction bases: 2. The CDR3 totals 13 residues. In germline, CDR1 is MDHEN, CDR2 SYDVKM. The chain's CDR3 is CASRQGGSYEQYF. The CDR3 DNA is TGTGCCAGCAGACAGGGGGGATCCTACGAGCAGTACTTC.

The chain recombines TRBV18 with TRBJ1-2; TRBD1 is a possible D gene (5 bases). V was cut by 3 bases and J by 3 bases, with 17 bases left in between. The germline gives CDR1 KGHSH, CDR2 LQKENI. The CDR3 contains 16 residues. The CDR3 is CASSPPGGGIDYGYTF. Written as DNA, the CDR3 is TGTGCCAGCTCACCCCCGGGGGGGGGAATCGACTATGGCTACACCTTC.

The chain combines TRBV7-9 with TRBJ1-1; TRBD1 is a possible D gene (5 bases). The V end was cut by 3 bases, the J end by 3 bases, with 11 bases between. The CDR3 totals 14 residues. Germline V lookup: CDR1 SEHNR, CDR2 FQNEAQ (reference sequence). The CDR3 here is CASSFPPRDTEAFF. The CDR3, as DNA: TGTGCCAGCAGCTTTCCCCCCAGGGACACTGAAGCTTTCTTT.

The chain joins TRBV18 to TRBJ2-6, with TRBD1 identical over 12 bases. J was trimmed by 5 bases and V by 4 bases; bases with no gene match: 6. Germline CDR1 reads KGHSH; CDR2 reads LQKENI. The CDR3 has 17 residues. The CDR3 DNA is TGTGCCAGCTCACTCGGGACAGGGGGCGCGTGGGCCAACGTCCTGACTTTC. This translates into CASSLGTGGAWANVLTF.

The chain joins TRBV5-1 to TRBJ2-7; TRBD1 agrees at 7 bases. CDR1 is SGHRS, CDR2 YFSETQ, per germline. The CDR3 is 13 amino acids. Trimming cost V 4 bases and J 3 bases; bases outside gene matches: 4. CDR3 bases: TGCGCCAGCAGCAGGGACAGAAACTACGAGCAGTACTTC. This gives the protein CASSRDRNYEQYF.

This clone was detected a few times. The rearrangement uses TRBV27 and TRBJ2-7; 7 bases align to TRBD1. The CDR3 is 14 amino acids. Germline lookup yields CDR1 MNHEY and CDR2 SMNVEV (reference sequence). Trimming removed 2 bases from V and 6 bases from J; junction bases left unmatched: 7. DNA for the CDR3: TGTGCCAGCAGTTTAAGGTACAGGGGCGGCGAGCAGTACTTC. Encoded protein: CASSLRYRGGEQYF.

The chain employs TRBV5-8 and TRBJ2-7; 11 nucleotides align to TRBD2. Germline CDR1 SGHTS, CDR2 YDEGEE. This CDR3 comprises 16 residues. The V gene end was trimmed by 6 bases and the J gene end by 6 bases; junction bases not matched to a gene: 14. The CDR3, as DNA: TGTGCCAGCACGTTGGCAGGAGGGGGACTAGCGGCCGAGCAGTACTTC. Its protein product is CASTLAGGGLAAEQYF.

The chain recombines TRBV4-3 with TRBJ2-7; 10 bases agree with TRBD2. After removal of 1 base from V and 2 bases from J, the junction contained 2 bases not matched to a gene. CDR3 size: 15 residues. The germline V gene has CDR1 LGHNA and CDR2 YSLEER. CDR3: CASSQGAGGPYEQYF. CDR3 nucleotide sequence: TGCGCCAGCAGCCAAGGAGCGGGAGGGCCCTACGAGCAGTACTTC.

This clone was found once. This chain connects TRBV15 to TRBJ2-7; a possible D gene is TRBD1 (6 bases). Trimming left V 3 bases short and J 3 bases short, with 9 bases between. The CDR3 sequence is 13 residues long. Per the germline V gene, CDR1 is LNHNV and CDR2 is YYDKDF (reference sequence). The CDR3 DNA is TGTGCCACCAGCAGGCAAGGGGGCTACGAGCAGTACTTC. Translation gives CATSRQGGYEQYF.

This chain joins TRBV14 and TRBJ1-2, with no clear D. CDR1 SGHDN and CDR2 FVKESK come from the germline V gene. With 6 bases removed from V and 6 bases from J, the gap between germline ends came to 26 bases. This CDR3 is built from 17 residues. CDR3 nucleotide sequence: TGTGCCAGCAGGCCGCGGGAGTTTCTCACCCCTATGGATGGCTACACCTTC. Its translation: CASRPREFLTPMDGYTF.